This T cell receptor (beta chain) was captured in a study of control samples from healthy donors and cancer patients. The CDR3 is made up of 17 amino acids. V was shortened by 2 bases and J by 9 bases, with 23 bases between the two germline ends. The germline gives CDR1 SGHAT, CDR2 FQNNGV. TCRdb's copy holds only in-frame clones and misses some; the assay was immunoSEQ multiplex PCR. Among some 140,000 clones listed, 70% to 90% were seen once. This TCR was recovered from a woman between 25 and 40 years old in good health. The J gene is TRBJ2-1, the V gene TRBV11-2; D is uncertain. The sample taken for sequencing was blood. CDR3 DNA sequence: TGTGCCAGCAGCTTAACTGGTGCGCGGCCGGCCCTCGGTGAGCAGTTCTTC. Amino acids: CASSLTGARPALGEQFF.